Detailed here is one T cell receptor beta chain. What it binds is not known. Peripheral blood, about 9.3 milliliters per donor, was collected. The sample originates from a study of blood T cells in healthy people across ages. The study, taken as a whole, reports: Conclusively comparing naive with antigen-experienced cells was impossible with unsorted PBMCs.

The CDR3 contains 12 residues. Germline lookup yields CDR1 SNHLY and CDR2 FYNNEI. J was trimmed by 7 bases and V by 7 bases; bases with no gene match: 6. Alongside a J-beta primer mix, a sample-barcoded 5' primer served in a second PCR lasting about 7 to 11 cycles. Tagging of each cDNA molecule was performed by a template-switch adaptor with 12 random nucleotides. Each CDR3 protein gets one entry after TCRdb re-called the 5' RACE reads with MiXCR. The table records 1,500,000 or so distinct CDR3 sequences, roughly two fifths of them present only once. What was sequenced was blood. The chain is built from TRBV2 and TRBJ2-7; TRBD2 matches at 8 bases. The TCR sequence derives from a woman aged 18-30 years in good health. The CDR3 region has the DNA TGTGCCAGCACCCGGACTAGCTTGGAGCAGTACTTC. It specifies CASTRTSLEQYF.